Below are 18 T cell receptor beta chains sequenced from a single sample in a study of beta chain features in type 1 diabetes. General study points: Type 1 diabetes patients had TCRB CDR3s that were shorter (moderately but significantly so) in all four CD4+ subsets.

Expressed TCRB transcripts were sequenced because the isolated RNA had all been reverse transcribed beforehand. This table comes from immunoSEQ multiplex PCR, and its TCRdb copy is limited to in-frame clones, with some not included. The data hold under 300,000 clones, with about a fifth observed a single time. No cognate antigen is known for these TCRs. The sample taken for sequencing was naive CD4+ T cells from blood. These receptors originate from a woman aged 35 to 49 with type 1 diabetes.

The chain employs TRBV5-1 and TRBJ2-7; 8 nucleotides agree with TRBD2. The CDR3 loop spans 16 amino acids. Germline V gene sequence: CDR1 SGHRS, CDR2 YFSETQ. V lost 0 bases to trimming and J lost 3 bases; unmatched junction nucleotides: 8. The CDR3 bases are TGCGCCAGCAGCTTGGCAGCGGGAGCCGTAAACTACGAGCAGTACTTC. Protein product: CASSLAAGAVNYEQYF.

The J gene is TRBJ2-7, the V gene TRBV4-3; 9 bases align to TRBD1. The V gene end was trimmed by 7 bases and the J gene end by 2 bases; junction bases not matched to a gene: 12. The CDR3 extends over 16 amino acids. Germline V lookup: CDR1 LGHNA, CDR2 YSLEER. The CDR3 nucleotides are TGCGCCAGCACCTTCTCGTCGGGACAGGGCCCCTACGAGCAGTACTTC. Translating it yields CASTFSSGQGPYEQYF.

V gene TRBV6-6 combines with J gene TRBJ1-5; TRBD1 matches at 8 bases. Germline lookup yields CDR1 MNHNY and CDR2 SVGAGI (reference sequence). V lost 5 bases to trimming and J lost 3 bases; unmatched junction nucleotides: 9. This CDR3 comprises 16 residues. This CDR3 is CASSPRTGNNNQPQHF. CDR3 nucleotides: TGTGCCAGCAGTCCTAGGACAGGGAACAACAATCAGCCCCAGCATTTT.

This clone was recorded a few times. The V and J genes are TRBV9 and TRBJ2-5, with 10 bases that match TRBD2. Trimming took 3 bases from V and 5 from J; bases not matched to a gene: 13. The germline gives CDR1 SGDLS, CDR2 YYNGEE. The CDR3 totals 17 residues. CDR3 loop: CASSEGAGGPSRETQYF. The CDR3 DNA sequence: TGTGCCAGCAGCGAGGGAGCGGGAGGGCCTTCTCGGGAGACCCAGTACTTC.

This clone has just a few counts. The rearrangement links TRBV27 to TRBJ2-7; possibly TRBD1 for D (5 bases). Between the trimmed V and J ends, which lost 4 bases and 8 bases, there was a span of 18 bases. This CDR3 spans 14 amino acids. In germline, CDR1 is MNHEY, CDR2 SMNVEV (reference sequence). CDR3: CASSSVQAYAKQYF. In nucleotides, the CDR3 is TGTGCCAGCAGTTCGGTACAGGCCTATGCCAAGCAGTACTTC.

This clone has just a few counts. CDR3 in amino acids: CSVTSRLTGELFF. DNA of the CDR3: TGCAGCGTCACCAGCAGGCTCACCGGGGAGCTGTTTTTT. The chain combines TRBV29-1 with TRBJ2-2; D not resolved. The germline V gene has CDR1 SQVTM and CDR2 ANQGSEA. The V and J ends lost 6 bases and 4 bases respectively, with 12 bases between them. The CDR3 has 13 amino acids.

This clone has only a few counts. The chain recombines TRBV27 with TRBJ2-2, with D maybe TRBD1 (6 bases). The CDR3 extends over 18 amino acids. The germline V gene encodes CDR1 MNHEY and CDR2 SMNVEV (reference sequence). V was shortened by 2 bases and J by 3 bases, with 19 bases between the two germline ends. CDR3 in DNA: TGTGCCAGCAGTTTAACACCGAGTTCTTGGGGGCACACCGGGGAGCTGTTTTTT. It yields the protein CASSLTPSSWGHTGELFF.

J is TRBJ2-5 and V is TRBV7-2; TRBD1 matches at 10 bases. This CDR3 spans 13 amino acids. V gave up 8 bases and J gave up 4 bases; unmatched junction bases: 4. Germline V lookup: CDR1 SGHTA, CDR2 FQGNSA. The CDR3 coding sequence is TGTGCCAGCGGACGGGACAGGGGAGAGACCCAGTACTTC. This codes for CASGRDRGETQYF.

Only a few counts were recorded for this clone. The chain carries TRBV5-1 and TRBJ2-7, with TRBD1 matching over 8 bases. This CDR3 spans 15 amino acids. CDR1 and CDR2 from the germline V gene are SGHRS and YFSETQ. After removal of 5 bases from V and 3 bases from J, the junction contained 10 bases not matched to a gene. The CDR3 is CASSSTGDILYEQYF. The DNA of the CDR3 is TGCGCCAGCAGTTCGACAGGGGATATCCTCTACGAGCAGTACTTC.

The genes are TRBV30 and TRBJ2-5; 8 nucleotides match TRBD2. The CDR3 extends over 15 amino acids. Germline assignment: CDR1 GTSNPN and CDR2 SVGIG (reference sequence). The junction had 8 bases not matched to a gene; V was cut back by 3 bases and J by 2 bases. This CDR3 is CAWRRAGGGQETQYF. CDR3 DNA sequence: TGTGCCTGGAGGCGTGCGGGAGGCGGGCAAGAGACCCAGTACTTC.

The rearrangement joins TRBV7-2 to TRBJ2-6; 8 positions match TRBD1. The CDR3 runs to 16 residues. V lost 7 bases and J lost 3; bases outside the gene matches: 8. Per the germline V gene, CDR1 is SGHTA and CDR2 is FQGNSA. The CDR3 protein is CASTSRTGHGANVLTF. The DNA of the CDR3 is TGTGCCAGCACCTCCCGGACAGGGCATGGGGCCAACGTCCTGACTTTC.

There are a few counts of this clone. The CDR3 region has the DNA TGTGCCAGTAACTCAGGATATAACTATGGCTACACCTTC. Amino acid sequence: CASNSGYNYGYTF. This chain links TRBV19 with TRBJ1-2; D remains ambiguous. Trimming left V 7 bases short and J 1 base short, with 10 bases between. The CDR3 sequence is 13 residues long. Germline V gene sequence: CDR1 LNHDA, CDR2 SQIVND (reference sequence).

Only a few counts were recorded for this clone. The chain is built from TRBV7-9 and TRBJ1-2, with a possible D match to TRBD1 (6 bases). CDR1 is SEHNR, CDR2 FQNEAQ, per germline (reference sequence). Trimming pared 5 bases from V and 0 bases from J, leaving 13 bases between. The CDR3 loop spans 15 amino acids. DNA of the CDR3: TGTGCCAGCAGCCCTCAGGGGTTCTCTAACTATGGCTACACCTTC. Translation: CASSPQGFSNYGYTF.

In this sample, this clone turned up a few times. The chain couples TRBV30 to TRBJ2-7; D perhaps matches TRBD2 (6 bases). The CDR3 contains 13 residues. The V end was cut by 4 bases, the J end by 7 bases, with 17 bases between. Germline V gives CDR1 GTSNPN, CDR2 SVGIG (reference sequence). CDR3 protein: CAWNQAGAGEQYF. The CDR3 nucleotides are TGTGCCTGGAACCAGGCCGGGGCGGGGGAGCAGTACTTC.

The V gene is TRBV7-2, the J gene TRBJ1-6; a possible D gene is TRBD1 (6 bases). Germline CDR1 reads SGHTA; CDR2 reads FQGNSA. Deletions cut 4 bases from V and 16 bases from J, with 14 bases between. The CDR3 totals 12 residues. CDR3 DNA sequence: TGTGCCAGCAGCTCGGACAGTTTAGAACTCCACTTT. Translated: CASSSDSLELHF.

This clone was picked up one time. This chain uses TRBV7-3 with TRBJ1-1, with 7 bases lining up with TRBD1. The germline gives CDR1 SGHTA, CDR2 FQGTGA. This CDR3 is 13 amino acids long. The V and J ends lost 5 bases and 3 bases, in that order; junction bases with no gene match: 3. The CDR3 bases are TGTGCCAGCAGCCCCGACAGGGACACTGAAGCTTTCTTT. Encoded protein: CASSPDRDTEAFF.

This clone has more than one count but fewer than ten. The chain couples TRBV29-1 to TRBJ1-1; tentative D call: TRBD1 (5 bases). Trimming stripped 3 bases from V and 4 bases from J, with 9 bases between. The CDR3 is 12 residues long. Germline lookup yields CDR1 SQVTM and CDR2 ANQGSEA. The CDR3 spells CSVEQGFTEAFF. DNA for the CDR3: TGCAGCGTTGAGCAGGGTTTCACTGAAGCTTTCTTT.

This clone was seen only a few times. The rearrangement uses TRBV28 and TRBJ2-7, with 7 bases matching TRBD1. This CDR3 has 15 residues. V dropped 6 bases and J dropped 6; count of bases not matched to a gene: 14. Germline CDR1 is MDHEN and CDR2 is SYDVKM. Here the CDR3 DNA reads TGTGCCAGCAGCCCCCGGGACAGTCTCGCGGGCGAGCAGTACTTC. Translation gives CASSPRDSLAGEQYF.